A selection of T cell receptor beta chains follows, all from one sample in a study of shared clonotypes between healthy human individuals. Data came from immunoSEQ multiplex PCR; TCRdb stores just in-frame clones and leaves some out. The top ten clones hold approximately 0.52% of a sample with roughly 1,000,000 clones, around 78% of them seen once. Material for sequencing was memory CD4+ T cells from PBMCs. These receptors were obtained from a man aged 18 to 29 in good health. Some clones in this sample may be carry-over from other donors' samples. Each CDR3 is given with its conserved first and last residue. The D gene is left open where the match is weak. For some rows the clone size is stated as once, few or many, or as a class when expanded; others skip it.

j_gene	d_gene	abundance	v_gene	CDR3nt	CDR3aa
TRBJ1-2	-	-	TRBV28	TGTGCCAGCAGCGAATGGGACTATGGCTACACCTTC	CASSEWDYGYTF
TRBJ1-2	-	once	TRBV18	TGTGCCAGCTCACCAAATAACATCCAGACTCCTGGCTACACCTTC	CASSPNNIQTPGYTF
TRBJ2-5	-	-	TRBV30	TGTGCCTGGAGTACTTCCATCCAAGAGACCCAGTACTTC	CAWSTSIQETQYF
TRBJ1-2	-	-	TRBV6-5	TGTGCCAGCAGTTACAGGCCAACCGTCCCCTTATATGGCTACACCTTC	CASSYRPTVPLYGYTF
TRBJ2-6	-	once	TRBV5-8	TGTGCCAGCAGCTTGGAGATTCCTGGGGCCAACGTCCTGACTTTC	CASSLEIPGANVLTF
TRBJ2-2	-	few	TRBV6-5	TGTGCCAGTAAAAAGGGCGGCGGGGAGCTGTTTTTT	CASKKGGGELFF
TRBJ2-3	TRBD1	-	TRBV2	TGTGCCAGCAGTCAGACAGGGGTCGACTACACAGATACGCAGTATTTT	CASSQTGVDYTDTQYF
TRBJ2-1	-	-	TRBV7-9	TGTGCCAGCAGCTTAGGGATCGGGGCCTACAATGAGCAGTTCTTC	CASSLGIGAYNEQFF
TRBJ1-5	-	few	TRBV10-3	TGTGCCATCAGTGAGTCTTTTGAAGATCAGCCCCAGCATTTT	CAISESFEDQPQHF
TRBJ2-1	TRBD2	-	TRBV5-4	TGTGCCAGCAGCTTGCGCGGGAGTGATGACAATGAGCAGTTCTTC	CASSLRGSDDNEQFF